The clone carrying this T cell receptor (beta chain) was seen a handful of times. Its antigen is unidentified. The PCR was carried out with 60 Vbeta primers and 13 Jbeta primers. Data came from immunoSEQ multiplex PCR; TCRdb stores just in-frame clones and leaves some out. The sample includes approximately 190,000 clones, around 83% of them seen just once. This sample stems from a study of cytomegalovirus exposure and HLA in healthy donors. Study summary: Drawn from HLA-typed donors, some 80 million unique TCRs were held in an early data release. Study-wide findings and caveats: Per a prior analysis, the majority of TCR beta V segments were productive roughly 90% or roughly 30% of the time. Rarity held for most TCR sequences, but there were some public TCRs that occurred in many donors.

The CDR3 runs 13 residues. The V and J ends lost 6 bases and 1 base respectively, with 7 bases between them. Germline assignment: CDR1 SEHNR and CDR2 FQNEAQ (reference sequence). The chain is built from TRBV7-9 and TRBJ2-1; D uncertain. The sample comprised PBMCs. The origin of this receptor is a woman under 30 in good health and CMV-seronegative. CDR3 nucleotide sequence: TGTGCCAGCAGTATTGTTTCCTACAATGAGCAGTTCTTC. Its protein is CASSIVSYNEQFF.